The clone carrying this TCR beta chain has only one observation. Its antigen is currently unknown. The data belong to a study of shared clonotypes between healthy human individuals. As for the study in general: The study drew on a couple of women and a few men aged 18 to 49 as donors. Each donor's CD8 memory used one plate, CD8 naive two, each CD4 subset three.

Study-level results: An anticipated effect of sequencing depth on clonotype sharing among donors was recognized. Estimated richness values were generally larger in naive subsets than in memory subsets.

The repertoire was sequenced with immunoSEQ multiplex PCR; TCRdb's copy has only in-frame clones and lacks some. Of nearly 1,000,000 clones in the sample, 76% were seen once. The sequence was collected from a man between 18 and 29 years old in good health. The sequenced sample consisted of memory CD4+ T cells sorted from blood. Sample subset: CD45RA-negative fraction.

The CDR3 sequence: CASRGSGGASYEQYF. The CDR3 DNA sequence: TGCGCCAGCCGAGGTTCAGGGGGCGCGTCCTACGAGCAGTACTTC. The chain employs TRBV5-1 and TRBJ2-7, with 8 positions matching TRBD1. V trimming: 7 bases; J trimming: 1 base; junction bases outside the gene matches: 10. The CDR3 contains 15 residues. Germline V lookup: CDR1 SGHRS, CDR2 YFSETQ.